The clone carrying this T cell receptor (beta chain) was recorded only once. Its target is not known. The data belong to a study of regulatory T cells in long-lasting Graves disease. General study points: Rather than thyroid tissue, only peripheral blood underwent study.

The J segment lost 5 bases and the V segment lost 3 bases, leaving 6 bases of the junction unmatched. This CDR3 has 15 residues. CDR1 is SGDLS, CDR2 YYNGEE, per germline. Combining iRepertoire HTBI primers with Arm-PCR of CDR3 regions, the authors built TCR beta libraries. One entry per CDR3 protein, called by TCRdb with MiXCR from the multiplex PCR reads. This sample has 450,000 to 500,000 distinct CDR3 sequences, with around 16% found just once. Time point given: newly diagnosed GD, antithyroid drugs for less than 3 months. RNA isolated from PBMCs was used to make the TCR library. Patient provenance is recorded as an endocrinology department in Xi'an, China. The sample also formed part of further work on T cells in Graves' hyperthyroidism and ophthalmopathy. That paper states: The HTBI set primed first-round TCR CDR3 RT-PCR. Most expanded thyroid clonotypes above 0.001 also appeared in blood.

V usage is TRBV9 and J usage is TRBJ2-1, with 9 nucleotides matching TRBD2. This sequence was found in a man between 40 and 49 years old with Graves disease. The material sequenced was peripheral blood mononuclear cells (PBMCs), taken at new diagnosis, from a patient treated with antithyroid drugs. The CDR3 region is CASSGLAGVNNEQFF. The CDR3 coding sequence is TGTGCCAGCAGCGGTTTAGCGGGAGTCAACAATGAGCAGTTCTTC.